The 10 T cell receptor beta chains presented below share a single source sample, sequenced in a study of beta chain features in type 1 diabetes. Every isolated RNA sample was fully reverse transcribed, so sequencing captured expressed TCRB transcripts. Assay used: immunoSEQ multiplex PCR; TCRdb lists only in-frame clones, some missing. This table holds some 180,000 clones, about 13% found once. The sequenced sample was central memory CD4+ T cells from blood. The receptor set was obtained from a woman aged 18-29 years in good health.

The chain combines TRBV5-1 with TRBJ2-2; D is ambiguous. The CDR3 length is 14 residues. Between the trimmed V and J ends, which lost 0 bases and 4 bases, there was a span of 7 bases. Per germline, CDR1 SGHRS and CDR2 YFSETQ. CDR3: CASSLASRTGELFF. CDR3 DNA: TGCGCCAGCAGCTTGGCGTCCCGCACCGGGGAGCTGTTTTTT.

The V and J genes are TRBV28 and TRBJ2-1; 7 bases are shared with TRBD2. Germline CDR1 MDHEN, CDR2 SYDVKM. This CDR3 is 13 amino acids long. With V trimmed by 7 bases and J by 8 bases, 8 bases remained unmatched. The DNA for the CDR3 is TGTGCCAGCACCCGGACTAGTAGTCATGAGCAGTTCTTC. It is translated as CASTRTSSHEQFF.

The chain employs TRBV5-1 and TRBJ1-2; the D is unclear. V lost 5 bases to trimming and J lost 2 bases, with 13 bases between them. Germline CDR1 is SGHRS and CDR2 is YFSETQ. The CDR3 is made up of 14 amino acids. The CDR3 is CASREGTTNYGYTF. In DNA, the CDR3 is TGCGCCAGCAGAGAGGGAACGACGAACTATGGCTACACCTTC. The whole variable domain, filled in from reference TRBV5-1 and TRBJ1-2, reads KAGVTQTPRYLIKTRGQQVTLSCSPISGHRSVSWYQQTPGQGLQFLFEYFSETQRNKGNFPGRFSGRQFSNSRSEMNVSTLELGDSALYLCASREGTTNYGYTFGSGTRLTVV.

There are a few counts of this clone. The chain links TRBV23-1 to TRBJ2-3; possible D gene TRBD2, 6 bases. TRBV23-1 is an ORF, with its function uncertain. Trimming removed 4 bases from V and 3 bases from J, with 17 bases in between. CDR3 length: 16 amino acids. The CDR3 loop is CASSRREKELTDTQYF. CDR3 nucleotide sequence: TGCGCCAGCAGTCGACGGGAGAAAGAACTGACAGATACGCAGTATTTT.

CDR3: CASSQNRGWYGYTF. CDR3 bases: TGTGCCAGCAGCCAAAACAGGGGATGGTATGGCTACACCTTC. The rearrangement uses TRBV5-4 and TRBJ1-2; TRBD1 matches 7 bases. The junction had 8 bases not matched to a gene; V was cut back by 4 bases and J by 5 bases. The CDR3 is 14 residues long. From germline, CDR1 is SGHNT and CDR2 YYREEE (reference sequence).

This clone was seen a few times. This rearrangement joins TRBV25-1 to TRBJ1-1, with TRBD1 matching 9 bases. The length of the CDR3 is 17 residues. CDR1 is MGHDK, CDR2 SYGVNS, per germline. V shed 1 base and J 1 base; nucleotides not matched to a gene: 7. CDR3 residues: CASSEWDRDGSNTEAFF. For the CDR3, the DNA is TGTGCCAGCAGTGAATGGGACAGGGACGGGTCGAACACTGAAGCTTTCTTT.

This chain links TRBV14 with TRBJ2-7; 7 nucleotides align to TRBD1. The CDR3 covers 15 residues. Germline loops: CDR1 SGHDN, CDR2 FVKESK. The V and J ends lost 0 bases and 4 bases, in that order; junction bases with no gene match: 6. Written as DNA, the CDR3 is TGTGCCAGCAGCCAAGATTATTGGGACAGTTACGAGCAGTACTTC. Protein sequence: CASSQDYWDSYEQYF.

This chain uses TRBV27 with TRBJ2-7; 8 bases line up with TRBD2. V lost 5 bases, J lost 1 base, and 1 base stayed unmatched. The CDR3 extends over 13 amino acids. The V gene's germline CDR1 is MNHEY and CDR2 SMNVEV (reference sequence). The CDR3 spells CASSTGGSYEQYF. The CDR3 DNA is TGTGCCAGCAGTACGGGGGGGTCCTACGAGCAGTACTTC.

The chain is built from TRBV11-3 and TRBJ2-2, with 7 bases that match TRBD1. Looked up from germline, CDR1 is SGHNT and CDR2 is YENEEA. The CDR3 runs to 13 residues. V shed 5 bases, J shed 6 bases, and the junction held 3 bases outside the gene matches. CDR3 nucleotide sequence: TGTGCCAGCAGCAGACAGGGTCCCGGGGAGCTGTTTTTT. Protein product: CASSRQGPGELFF.

The V gene is TRBV5-5, the J gene TRBJ1-1; D possibly corresponds to TRBD1 (6 bases). V lost 2 bases to trimming and J lost 1 base, with 15 bases between them. The length of the CDR3 is 16 residues. Germline CDR1 and CDR2: SGHKS and YYEKEE (reference sequence). CDR3 region: CASSFSDRSKNTEAFF. CDR3 DNA sequence: TGTGCCAGCAGCTTTTCGGACAGAAGTAAGAACACTGAAGCTTTCTTT.